This paragraph covers one T cell receptor (beta chain) sequence. Germline V lookup: CDR1 SGHNT, CDR2 YYREEE (reference sequence). The CDR3 spans 17 residues. V was clipped by 3 bases and J by 2 bases; unmatched bases: 14. This sample stems from a study of blood T cell repertoires in COVID-19. Sequenced by immunoSEQ multiplex PCR; TCRdb stores in-frame clones only, minus some. The table records some 50,000 clones, approximately 85% of them present only once. This sequence originates from a human donor in a cohort sampled during active COVID-19. The specimen was peripheral blood. V gene TRBV5-4 combines with J gene TRBJ2-7; 7 nucleotides line up with TRBD1. The CDR3 DNA follows: TGTGCCAGCAGCTGGCCCGTAACAGGGGCGCGAGCCTACGAGCAGTACTTC. It is translated as CASSWPVTGARAYEQYF.